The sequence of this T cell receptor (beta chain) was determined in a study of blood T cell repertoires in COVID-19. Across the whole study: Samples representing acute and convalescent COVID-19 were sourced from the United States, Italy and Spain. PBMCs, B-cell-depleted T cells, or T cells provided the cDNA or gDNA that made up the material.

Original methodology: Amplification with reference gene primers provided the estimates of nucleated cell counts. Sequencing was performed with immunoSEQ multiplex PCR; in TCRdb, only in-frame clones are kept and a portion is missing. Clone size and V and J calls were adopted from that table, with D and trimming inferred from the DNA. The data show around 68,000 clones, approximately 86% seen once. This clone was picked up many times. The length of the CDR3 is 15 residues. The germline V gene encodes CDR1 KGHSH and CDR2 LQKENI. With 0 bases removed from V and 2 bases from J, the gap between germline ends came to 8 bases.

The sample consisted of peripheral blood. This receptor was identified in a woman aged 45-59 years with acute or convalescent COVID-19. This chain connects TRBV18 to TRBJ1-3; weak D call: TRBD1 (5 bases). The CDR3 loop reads CASSPPARAGNTIYF. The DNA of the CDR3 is TGTGCCAGCTCACCACCGGCCAGGGCTGGAAACACCATATATTTT.